A single sample is the source of the 9 T cell receptor beta chains below, sequenced in a study of early T cells in non-severe SARS-CoV-2 infection. TCRdb called the 5' RACE reads again in MiXCR, with one record for every CDR3 protein. The data contain tens of thousands of distinct CDR3 sequences, 8.5% to 10% of them singletons. Source material: whole blood. These receptors were obtained from an adult who was a healthcare worker with PCR-confirmed SARS-CoV-2 infection or an uninfected control (not recorded which).

The chain couples TRBV29-1 to TRBJ2-5, with D possibly matching TRBD2 (6 bases). The CDR3 spans 11 residues. Germline V gene lookup returns CDR1 SQVTM and CDR2 ANQGSEA. Trimming took 6 bases from V and 5 from J, leaving 10 bases between them. The CDR3 here is CSVDSGETQYF. The CDR3 DNA sequence: TGCAGCGTCGACAGCGGGGAGACCCAGTACTTC.

This clonotype was recorded at least ten times. The chain has TRBV11-3 and TRBJ2-3; TRBD2 aligns across 10 bases. The germline V gene encodes CDR1 SGHNT and CDR2 YENEEA. This CDR3 comprises 16 residues. The V segment lost 1 base and the J segment 4 bases; nucleotides outside the gene matches: 5. The CDR3 protein is CASSLALAGGADTQYF. CDR3 DNA: TGTGCCAGCAGCTTAGCCTTAGCGGGAGGCGCAGATACGCAGTATTTT.

The rearrangement links TRBV2 to TRBJ2-1, with D tentatively TRBD2 (7 bases). CDR1 SNHLY and CDR2 FYNNEI come from the germline V gene. The CDR3 covers 13 residues. V shed 8 bases and J shed 2 bases, with 10 bases lying between them. CDR3 region: CASLGGPYNEQFF. The CDR3 coding sequence is TGTGCCAGCTTGGGGGGGCCCTACAATGAGCAGTTCTTC.

This clonotype was observed at least ten times. The chain combines TRBV20-1 with TRBJ1-5; maybe TRBD1 (6 bases). V shed 6 bases and J shed 3 bases, with 12 bases lying between them. CDR1 and CDR2 (germline): DFQATT, SNEGSKA (reference sequence). This CDR3 region has 13 residues. In DNA, the CDR3 is TGCAGTGCGAAGACAGGAAACAATCAGCCCCAGCATTTT. Translating gives CSAKTGNNQPQHF.

Ten or more counts support this clonotype. This rearrangement joins TRBV29-1 to TRBJ2-1; either TRBD1 or TRBD2 may supply D (5 bases each). V was pared by 7 bases and J by 0 bases, with 16 bases between. Per germline, CDR1 SQVTM and CDR2 ANQGSEA. The CDR3 extends over 15 amino acids. CDR3 DNA: TGCAGCGGACTGAGGGGCGCGAGCTCCTACAATGAGCAGTTCTTC. This codes for CSGLRGASSYNEQFF.

This clonotype appeared a few times. The V call is TRBV7-2, the J call TRBJ2-3; D call uncertain. The germline V and J ends were trimmed by 4 bases and 8 bases, with 13 bases remaining between them. Per germline, CDR1 SGHTA and CDR2 FQGNSA. The CDR3 spans 13 residues. CDR3 sequence reads: CASSSVQPGTQYF. The CDR3 DNA sequence: TGTGCCAGCAGCTCCGTACAACCTGGTACGCAGTATTTT. The full variable domain, with the rest looked up from reference TRBV7-2 and TRBJ2-3, is GAGVSQSPSNKVTEKGKDVELRCDPISGHTALYWYRQSLGQGLEFLIYFQGNSAPDKSGLPSDRFSAERTGGSVSTLTIQRTQQEDSAVYLCASSSVQPGTQYFGPGTRLTVL.

This clonotype was recorded many times. The chain has TRBV11-2 and TRBJ2-1; TRBD2 aligns across 7 bases. The CDR3 has 19 residues. Losses at the gene ends were 0 bases for V and 4 bases for J; bases not matched to a gene: 15. The germline V gene encodes CDR1 SGHAT and CDR2 FQNNGV. CDR3 residues: CASSLDLELAATLYNEQFF. CDR3 DNA sequence: TGTGCCAGCAGCTTAGATCTTGAGCTAGCGGCTACCCTATACAATGAGCAGTTCTTC. The variable domain in full, with the rest retrieved from reference TRBV11-2 and TRBJ2-1, is EAGVAQSPRYKIIEKRQSVAFWCNPISGHATLYWYQQILGQGPKLLIQFQNNGVVDDSQLPKDRFSAERLKGVDSTLKIQPAKLEDSAVYLCASSLDLELAATLYNEQFFGPGTRLTVL.

This clonotype was observed many times. The genes are TRBV12-3 or TRBV12-4 and TRBJ2-7; TRBD2 matches 10 bases. The CDR3 has 17 residues. The V and J ends lost 0 bases and 5 bases, in that order; junction bases with no gene match: 10. CDR3 DNA sequence: TGTGCCAGCAGTTTAGCCGCAGCGGGAGGGCCTCTAGACGAGCAGTACTTC. This translates into CASSLAAAGGPLDEQYF.

The chain couples TRBV7-9 to TRBJ2-5, with TRBD1 matching 9 bases. This CDR3 spans 14 amino acids. In germline, CDR1 is SEHNR, CDR2 FQNEAQ (reference sequence). V shed 4 bases and J 5 bases; nucleotides not matched to a gene: 5. In DNA form, the CDR3 reads TGTGCCAGCAGCTCTACAGGGGGCCGGGAGACCCAGTACTTC. Protein product: CASSSTGGRETQYF.